These 16 T cell receptor beta chains were sequenced from one sample in a study of graft-versus-host responses after intestinal transplantation. These receptors' antigens are unknown. The repertoire was sequenced with immunoSEQ multiplex PCR; TCRdb's copy has only in-frame clones and lacks some. The sample holds roughly 70,000 clones, approximately 80% seen once. Here the sequenced sample was unstimulated CD4+ T cells sorted from spleen or lymph node cells, taken before transplant. Receptors were obtained from a human donor who was the organ donor for an intestinal transplant.

The J gene is TRBJ2-2, the V gene TRBV18; 11 nucleotides align to TRBD1. Germline V lookup: CDR1 KGHSH, CDR2 LQKENI. There are 15 residues in the CDR3. J gave up 4 bases and V 3 bases, and 1 base lay outside the gene matches. The CDR3 spells CASSPGTGGTGELFF. The CDR3 coding sequence is TGTGCCAGCTCACCGGGGACAGGGGGCACCGGGGAGCTGTTTTTT.

The chain is built from TRBV5-1 and TRBJ2-1, with 14 bases identical to TRBD2. V lost 3 bases and J lost 10; bases outside the gene matches: 3. The germline CDR1 and CDR2 sequences are SGHRS and YFSETQ. The CDR3 is 14 residues long. CDR3 DNA: TGCGCCAGCAGCTCACGGACTAGCGGGGGGGAGCAGTTCTTC. This translates into CASSSRTSGGEQFF.

The chain is built from TRBV11-3 and TRBJ2-3, with 9 bases matching TRBD1. J lost 6 bases, V lost 3 bases, and 1 base had no gene match. Germline CDR1 SGHNT, CDR2 YENEEA. The CDR3 runs 13 residues. The CDR3 DNA is TGTGCCAGCAGCTTTGACAGGGGGGATACGCAGTATTTT. It yields the protein CASSFDRGDTQYF. Full variable domain (remainder filled in from reference TRBV11-3 and TRBJ2-3): EAGVVQSPRYKIIEKKQPVAFWCNPISGHNTLYWYLQNLGQGPELLIRYENEEAVDDSQLPKDRFSAERLKGVDSTLKIQPAELGDSAVYLCASSFDRGDTQYFGPGTRLTVL.

The chain is built from TRBV9 and TRBJ2-3; TRBD2 matches 11 bases. Germline CDR1 reads SGDLS; CDR2 reads YYNGEE. This CDR3 contains 17 residues. J lost 3 bases, V lost 4 bases, and 10 bases had no gene match. The CDR3 DNA follows: TGTGCCAGCAGCAAATTTCTAGCGGGGGGCAGGACAGATACGCAGTATTTT. This codes for CASSKFLAGGRTDTQYF.

V and J are TRBV13 and TRBJ1-4, with a tentative D call TRBD1 (5 bases). The germline V gene has CDR1 PRHDT and CDR2 FYEKMQ (reference sequence). V was shortened by 6 bases and J by 4 bases, with 15 bases between the two germline ends. The CDR3 runs 15 residues. For the CDR3, the DNA is TGTGCCAGCAGGAACGCAGGGCGTAATAATGAAAAACTGTTTTTT. Its translation is CASRNAGRNNEKLFF. The full variable domain, its missing parts supplied by reference TRBV13 and TRBJ1-4, is AAGVIQSPRHLIKEKRETATLKCYPIPRHDTVYWYQQGPGQDPQFLISFYEKMQSDKGSIPDRFSAQQFSDYHSELNMSSLELGDSALYFCASRNAGRNNEKLFFGSGTQLSVL.

The chain has TRBV2 and TRBJ2-3, with 7 bases fitting TRBD1. V was clipped by 2 bases and J by 3 bases; unmatched bases: 11. This CDR3 has 17 amino acids. CDR1 is SNHLY, CDR2 FYNNEI, per germline. The CDR3 DNA sequence: TGTGCCAGCAGTGAAATTCGGGACAGCTTGATAACAGATACGCAGTATTTT. Translation gives CASSEIRDSLITDTQYF.

The chain carries TRBV29-1 and TRBJ1-6; D is unclear. V lost 4 bases and J 6 bases, leaving 10 bases between the germline ends. Germline V lookup: CDR1 SQVTM, CDR2 ANQGSEA. The CDR3 totals 13 residues. The CDR3 loop is CSVARGPNSPLHF. The CDR3 DNA is TGCAGCGTTGCGCGGGGTCCTAATTCACCCCTCCACTTT. The variable domain in full, completed from reference TRBV29-1 and TRBJ1-6, reads SAVISQKPSRDICQRGTSLTIQCQVDSQVTMMFWYRQQPGQSLTLIATANQGSEATYESGFVIDKFPISRPNLTFSTLTVSNMSPEDSSIYLCSVARGPNSPLHFGNGTRLTVT.

V is TRBV2 and J is TRBJ1-1, with 8 bases that match TRBD1. Germline CDR1 reads SNHLY; CDR2 reads FYNNEI. The CDR3 runs to 17 residues. J was trimmed by 4 bases and V by 6 bases; bases with no gene match: 16. This chain's CDR3 is CASSLSTRTGRSTEAFF. CDR3 in DNA: TGTGCCAGCAGCCTAAGCACTCGGACAGGGCGTTCCACTGAAGCTTTCTTT.

The chain couples TRBV28 to TRBJ2-3; 9 nucleotides line up with TRBD2. The CDR3 is 14 residues long. Germline CDR1 MDHEN, CDR2 SYDVKM. Trimming cost V 7 bases and J 5 bases; bases outside gene matches: 7. The CDR3 sequence is CASIRGGAGDTQYF. For the CDR3, the DNA is TGTGCCAGCATCCGCGGGGGGGCGGGAGATACGCAGTATTTT.

Turning to this clone: One junction end disagrees with the germline gene, perhaps due to a read error. The chain links TRBV7-7 to TRBJ2-2, with D possibly matching TRBD1 (6 bases). This CDR3 has 15 residues. Germline CDR1 reads SSHAT; CDR2 reads FNYEAQ (reference sequence). The CDR3, as DNA: TGTGCTAGCAGCTTTTTGACAGGGAACACCGGGGAGCTGTTTTTT. Its protein product is CASSFLTGNTGELFF.

The genes are TRBV6-5 and TRBJ1-4; 7 nucleotides agree with TRBD1. Germline V gene lookup returns CDR1 MNHEY and CDR2 SVGAGI. The CDR3 is 14 amino acids. V lost 2 bases to trimming and J lost 7 bases; unmatched junction nucleotides: 4. CDR3 nucleotide sequence: TGTGCCAGCAGTTACCGCCACAGGGGTGAAAAACTGTTTTTT. Protein: CASSYRHRGEKLFF.

A word on this clone: Other DNA sequences in this specimen translate into the identical CDR3. J is TRBJ1-3 and V is TRBV18; TRBD1 matches at 7 bases. The CDR3 consists of 14 residues. V shed 3 bases, J shed 4 bases, and the junction held 3 bases outside the gene matches. Per the germline V gene, CDR1 is KGHSH and CDR2 is LQKENI. CDR3 coding DNA: TGTGCCAGCTCACCGGGACAGAGCGGAAACACCATATATTTT. Protein: CASSPGQSGNTIYF.

The chain recombines TRBV9 with TRBJ2-5, with 8 bases matching TRBD2. Per germline, CDR1 SGDLS and CDR2 YYNGEE. Trimming took 2 bases from V and 2 from J; bases not matched to a gene: 8. The CDR3 loop spans 16 amino acids. CDR3 in amino acids: CASSVTPGGRQETQYF. CDR3 coding DNA: TGTGCCAGCAGCGTTACCCCGGGGGGGCGTCAAGAGACCCAGTACTTC.

The rearrangement links TRBV5-1 to TRBJ2-1; 7 bases are a match to TRBD1. CDR1 is SGHRS and CDR2 is YFSETQ in the germline V gene. This CDR3 contains 14 residues. The V and J ends lost 4 bases and 9 bases, in that order; junction bases with no gene match: 10. CDR3 sequence (DNA): TGCGCCAGCAGCCCCCAGACAGGGTTCAGTGAGCAGTTCTTC. Protein product: CASSPQTGFSEQFF.

The V call is TRBV11-2, the J call TRBJ1-3; 7 bases are a match to TRBD1. The ends lost 4 bases at V and 9 bases at J; junction bases unmatched: 12. The germline CDR1 and CDR2 sequences are SGHAT and FQNNGV. CDR3 length: 15 amino acids. The CDR3 DNA reads TGTGCCAGCAGCTCCCGGGACAGTCTCTCGGTCACCATATATTTT. As protein: CASSSRDSLSVTIYF.

This clone was seen once. This chain connects TRBV7-9 to TRBJ2-3; 10 bases are shared with TRBD1. Germline V gene lookup returns CDR1 SEHNR and CDR2 FQNEAQ (reference sequence). V gave up 5 bases and J gave up 3 bases; unmatched junction bases: 8. The CDR3 consists of 16 residues. This CDR3 reads CASSPTEDRGTDTQYF. The CDR3 DNA follows: TGTGCCAGCAGCCCGACCGAGGACAGGGGGACAGATACGCAGTATTTT.